This note documents a single T cell receptor (beta chain) sequence. Its antigen is as yet unknown. These data are taken from a study of cytomegalovirus exposure and HLA in healthy donors. The PCR ran on 60 Vbeta and 13 Jbeta primers. Clones were sequenced by immunoSEQ multiplex PCR, and TCRdb holds only the in-frame ones, with some missing. Here the sample spans 140,000 to 150,000 clones, around three quarters being singletons. Study-wide results and limits: Immune exposure information available was restricted to CMV serostatus.

The V gene end was trimmed by 4 bases and the J gene end by 4 bases; junction bases not matched to a gene: 7. Germline CDR1 is SGHNT and CDR2 is YYREEE (reference sequence). The CDR3 has 15 residues. This receptor was taken from a woman aged 18 to 35 in good health and CMV-seropositive. This chain connects TRBV5-4 to TRBJ2-1; 8 bases match TRBD2. Sequencing was done on a sample of PBMCs. This CDR3 is CASSPRAGGYNEQFF. CDR3 nucleotides: TGTGCCAGCAGCCCCCGGGCGGGGGGTTACAATGAGCAGTTCTTC.